This T cell receptor (beta chain) was identified in a study of T cell changes during pregnancy in multiple sclerosis. The CDR3 loop spans 14 amino acids. Measured with immunoSEQ multiplex PCR; TCRdb has only the in-frame clones, and not every one. The data show fewer than 90,000 clones, about 93% seen once. The chain links TRBV1 to TRBJ2-5; the table's D call, TRBD2, has no DNA check behind it. TRBV1 is labeled a pseudogene. The clonotype comes from a female donor in good health, enrolled as a control in a pregnancy study. The sequenced sample was peripheral blood, obtained in the third trimester of pregnancy. The CDR3 region is CTSSQDGGRKTQYF. CDR3 DNA sequence: TGCACCAGCAGCCAAGATGGCGGGAGAAAGACCCAGTACTTC.